This T cell receptor (beta chain) was found in a study of blood T cell repertoires in COVID-19. Germline V gene data show CDR1 as MGHRA and CDR2 as YSYEKL. The J segment lost 4 bases and the V segment lost 3 bases, leaving 13 bases of the junction unmatched. CDR3 size: 19 residues. The protocol was immunoSEQ multiplex PCR, while the TCRdb copy is restricted to in-frame clones and leaves out a portion. The data show some 300,000 clones, with about nine tenths seen just once and 8% to 10% held by the top ten. Sequencing was carried out using PBMCs or T cells enriched from blood (not recorded which). The chain joins TRBV4-1 to TRBJ2-1; 12 bases are shared with TRBD2. The sequence derives from a woman aged 40-49 years who had recovered from COVID-19. CDR3 nucleotide sequence: TGCGCCAGCAGCCAGATACTAGCGGGAGGTTATGGGGCATACAATGAGCAGTTCTTC. Protein product: CASSQILAGGYGAYNEQFF.